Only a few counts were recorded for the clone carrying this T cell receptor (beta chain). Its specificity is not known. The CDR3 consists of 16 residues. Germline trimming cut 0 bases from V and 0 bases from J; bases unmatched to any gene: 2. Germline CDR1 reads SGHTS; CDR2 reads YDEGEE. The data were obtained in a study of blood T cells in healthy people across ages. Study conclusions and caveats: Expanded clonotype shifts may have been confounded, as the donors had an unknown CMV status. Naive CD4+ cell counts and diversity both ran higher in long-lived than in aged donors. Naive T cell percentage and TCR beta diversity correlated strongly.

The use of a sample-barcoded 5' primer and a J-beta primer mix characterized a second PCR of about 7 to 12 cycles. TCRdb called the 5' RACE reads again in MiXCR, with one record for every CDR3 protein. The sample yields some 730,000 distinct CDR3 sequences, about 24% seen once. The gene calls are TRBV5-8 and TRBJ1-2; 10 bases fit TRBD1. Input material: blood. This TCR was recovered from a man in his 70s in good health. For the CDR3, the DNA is TGTGCCAGCAGCTTGGGGGACAGGGGAGCTAACTATGGCTACACCTTC. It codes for CASSLGDRGANYGYTF.